At least ten counts were recorded for the clone carrying this T cell receptor beta chain. Specified time point: newly diagnosed GD, antithyroid drugs for less than 3 months. PBMCs were the source of the RNA used for TCR sequencing. EDTA tubes were used for drawing around 9 milliliters of peripheral blood. This sample was included in a study of regulatory T cells in long-lasting Graves disease. The CDR3 runs to 12 residues. CDR1 and CDR2 from the germline V gene are DFQATT and SNEGSKA (reference sequence). J was trimmed by 2 bases and V by 5 bases; bases with no gene match: 1. To make TCR beta libraries, researchers used iRepertoire HTBI primers and Arm-PCR of CDR3 regions. Each CDR3 protein gets one entry after TCRdb re-called the multiplex PCR reads with MiXCR. The sample contains 360,000 or so distinct CDR3 sequences, about a sixth of which appear only once. The sample was also linked to a second study, of T cells in Graves' hyperthyroidism and ophthalmopathy. That work states: HTBI primers drove first-round RT-PCR of the TCR CDR3.

The V call is TRBV20-1, the J call TRBJ2-3; 7 positions agree with TRBD1. This sample comprised peripheral blood mononuclear cells (PBMCs), obtained at new diagnosis, from a patient treated with antithyroid drugs. The source of this sequence is a woman between 18 and 29 years old with Graves disease. The CDR3 spells CSAGQATDTQYF. The DNA for the CDR3 is TGCAGTGCTGGACAGGCCACAGATACGCAGTATTTT.